The T cell receptor (beta chain) described here comes from a study of blood T cell repertoires in COVID-19. Study overall: Acute and convalescent COVID-19 specimens originated in the United States, Italy and Spain. The analysed material was cDNA or gDNA that came from T cells, B-cell-depleted T cells, or PBMCs.

Per the original methods: Nucleated cell number was recorded as an estimate derived from reference gene primer amplification. TCRdb keeps only in-frame clones here, not all; method: immunoSEQ multiplex PCR. The V and J calls and the clone size are those of that table, but D and trimming were determined from the DNA. The sample holds about 120,000 clones, around 83% seen once. Germline CDR1 and CDR2: SNHLY and FYNNEI. This CDR3 has 13 residues. Trimming took off 7 bases at V and 10 bases at J, with 19 bases between the two ends. Specimen: peripheral blood. The chain joins TRBV2 to TRBJ1-1, with TRBD1 as a possible D gene (6 bases). This sequence originates from a man between 65 and 85 years old with acute or convalescent COVID-19. Written as DNA, the CDR3 is TGTGCCAGCATCCGGGACATCAGTACGGGAGCTTTCTTT. It translates to CASIRDISTGAFF.